These T cell receptor beta chains were read from a single sample in a study of T cell responses to AZD1222 COVID-19 vaccine. Sequenced by immunoSEQ multiplex PCR; TCRdb stores in-frame clones only, minus some. The sample lists around 200,000 clones, 88% seen once, with about 25% in the top ten. Sequencing used peripheral blood, obtained 28 days after the second AZD1222 dose. All receptors come from an adult who received the AZD1222 COVID-19 vaccine. Each CDR3 is given with its conserved first and last residue.

v_gene	j_gene	CDR3aa
TRBV7-2	TRBJ2-7	CASSVAIAVHEQYF
TRBV7-2	TRBJ1-2	CASSPGGTANPYTF
TRBV7-2	TRBJ2-2	CASSPAYANTGELLF
TRBV6-5	TRBJ2-1	CASSYSGRGYNEQFF
TRBV20-1	TRBJ1-1	CSASEGFMNTEAFF
TRBV19	TRBJ2-2	CASSIPGLDGSGELFF
TRBV27	TRBJ1-2	CASSSGTANYGYTF
TRBV9	TRBJ2-5	CASSPMWTGQETQYF
TRBV4-1	TRBJ2-1	CASSQALRSGRANDEQFF
TRBV12-3/TRBV12-4	TRBJ2-5	CASSGTAQETQYF
TRBV7-2	TRBJ1-2	CASSLGADSYGYTF
TRBV18	TRBJ2-1	CASSPPGQVYNEQFF
TRBV5-1	TRBJ2-7	CASSAGLAGITYEQYF
TRBV18	TRBJ2-7	CASSRGTGGGNEQYF
TRBV19	TRBJ2-1	CASSAMTSGSYNEQFF
TRBV28	TRBJ1-5	CASSSLPYTDQPQHF
TRBV4-3	TRBJ2-1	CASSQDSGTLYNEQFF
TRBV24-1	TRBJ1-6	CATSGRGNSPLHF
TRBV6-2/TRBV6-3	TRBJ2-7	CASSYAYEQYF